Below, 2 T cell receptor beta chains from the same sample are listed, as sequenced in a study of blood T cells in healthy people across ages. With a J-beta primer mix and a sample-barcoded 5' primer, a second PCR ran 7 to 11 cycles. MiXCR, applied by TCRdb to the 5' RACE reads, yields one record per CDR3 protein. The data show hundreds of thousands of distinct CDR3 sequences, with 20% to 25% seen just once and under 4% held by the top ten. The source material was blood. The origin of the receptors is a man aged 65 to 79 in good health.

J is TRBJ1-2 and V is TRBV11-2, with a possible D match to TRBD1 (6 bases). V was clipped by 5 bases and J by 4 bases, with 11 bases between them. There are 13 residues in the CDR3. The germline V gene has CDR1 SGHAT and CDR2 FQNNGV. The CDR3 DNA is TGTGCCAGCAGCCGAGGGGGGGGCTATGGCTACACCTTC. It is translated as CASSRGGGYGYTF.

This clonotype has only a few counts. The J gene is TRBJ1-2, the V gene TRBV9; 8 bases fit TRBD1. Germline CDR1 reads SGDLS; CDR2 reads YYNGEE. Trimming removed 0 bases from V and 4 bases from J; junction bases left unmatched: 5. The CDR3 contains 15 residues. The CDR3 nucleotides are TGTGCCAGCAGCGTAGCAGGACAGGGAGGCTATGGCTACACCTTC. It specifies CASSVAGQGGYGYTF.